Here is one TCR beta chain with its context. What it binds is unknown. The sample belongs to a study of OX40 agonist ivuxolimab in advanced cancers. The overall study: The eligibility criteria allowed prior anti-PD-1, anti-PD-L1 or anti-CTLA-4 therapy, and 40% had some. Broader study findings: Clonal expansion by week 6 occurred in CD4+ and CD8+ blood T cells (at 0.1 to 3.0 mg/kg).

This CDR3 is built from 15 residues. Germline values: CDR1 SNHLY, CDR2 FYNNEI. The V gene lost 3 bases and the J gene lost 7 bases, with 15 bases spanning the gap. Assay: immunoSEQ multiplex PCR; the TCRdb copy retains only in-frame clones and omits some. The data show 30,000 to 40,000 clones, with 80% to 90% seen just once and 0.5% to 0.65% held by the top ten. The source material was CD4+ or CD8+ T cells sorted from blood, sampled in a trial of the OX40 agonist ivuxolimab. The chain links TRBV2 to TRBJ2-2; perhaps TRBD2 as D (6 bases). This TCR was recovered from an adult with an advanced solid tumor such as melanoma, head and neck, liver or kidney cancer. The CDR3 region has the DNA TGTGCCAGCAGTGAGGCCGTGGGGGAGGTCGGGGAGCTGTTTTTT. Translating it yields CASSEAVGEVGELFF.